The source of this T cell receptor (beta chain) is a study of Ad26.COV2.S vaccination and SARS-CoV-2 variants. Study-level background: Each vaccinee took Ad26.COV2.S intramuscularly, once or twice 56 days apart.

The treatment here: about 20 received Ad26.COV2.S at low or high dose, single or two shots; about 5 received placebo; per-sample allocation not given. It was on day 63 after the first vaccine or placebo injection that samples were taken. This CDR3 is 16 amino acids long. In germline, CDR1 is MDHEN, CDR2 SYDVKM. V was cut by 4 bases and J by 1 base, with 16 bases left in between. The assay was immunoSEQ multiplex PCR, and TCRdb's table has in-frame clones only and misses some. The sample lists about 420,000 clones; 88% were seen once. The input for sequencing was peripheral blood, taken in a trial of Ad26.COV2.S vaccine versus placebo. V usage is TRBV28 and J usage is TRBJ2-5, with D maybe TRBD1 (6 bases). This receptor was obtained from a person aged 18-60 years who received the Ad26.COV2.S COVID-19 vaccine or a placebo. The CDR3 region has the DNA TGTGCCAGCAGTTCCAATAGGGGGAATTTCCAAGAGACCCAGTACTTC. Translation: CASSSNRGNFQETQYF.